Listed here are 16 T cell receptor beta chains from one sample, sequenced in a study of blood T cell repertoires in COVID-19 (dated by TCRdb to 2018 to 2020). Library preparation employed the immunoSEQ multiplex PCR assay. TCRdb's version of the immuneACCESS table is confined to in-frame rearrangements and falls short of the full clone set. An unresolved V gene accounts for under half of the shortfall where checked; the remainder is of unknown origin. Present in this sample are roughly 67,000 clones, less than 90% of which were seen just once. The ten largest clones add up to about 10% of the sample. Input material: peripheral blood. These receptors originate from a man in his forties or fifties with active COVID-19.

This clone showed up just once. The chain uses TRBV6-4 and TRBJ2-2; no reliable D call. V was cut by 0 bases and J by 1 base, with 9 bases left in between. The CDR3 spans 16 residues. Germline CDR1 and CDR2: MRHNA and SNTAGT. CDR3 in amino acids: CASSDSRQGNTGELFF. The CDR3 nucleotides read TGTGCCAGCAGTGACTCGAGGCAAGGGAACACCGGGGAGCTGTTTTTT.

This clone has just a few counts. The CDR3 protein is CASSYSGRDNQPQHF. The CDR3 DNA is TGTGCCAGCAGTTACTCGGGGCGGGATAATCAGCCCCAGCATTTT. The rearrangement links TRBV6-6 to TRBJ1-5; weak D call: TRBD1 (5 bases). Germline V gene data show CDR1 as MNHNY and CDR2 as SVGAGI (reference sequence). CDR3 length equals 15 residues. With 0 bases removed from V and 4 bases from J, the gap between germline ends came to 10 bases.

The gene calls are TRBV4-3 and TRBJ1-2; D is possibly TRBD1 (6 bases). The CDR3 covers 13 residues. Germline-derived CDR1 and CDR2 are LGHNA and YSLEER. V lost 4 bases and J lost 2, with 8 bases in between. DNA for the CDR3: TGCGCCAGCAGCCCTACAGGGAACTATGGCTACACCTTC. Residues: CASSPTGNYGYTF.

V is TRBV12-3 or TRBV12-4 and J is TRBJ1-6; perhaps TRBD1 as D (6 bases). Trimming took off 10 bases at V and 7 bases at J, with 14 bases between the two ends. The CDR3 totals 13 residues. DNA of the CDR3: TGTGCCATCCGCCGGGACATAAATTCACCCCTCCACTTT. As protein: CAIRRDINSPLHF.

The chain recombines TRBV7-2 with TRBJ2-3; 10 bases match TRBD2. The CDR3 sequence is 14 residues long. From germline, CDR1 is SGHTA and CDR2 FQGNSA. The V segment lost 5 bases and the J segment 6 bases; nucleotides outside the gene matches: 5. CDR3 nucleotides: TGTGCCAGCAGCAGCGGGGGGGCCAGGGATACGCAGTATTTT. Its translation is CASSSGGARDTQYF.

The rearrangement joins TRBV7-9 to TRBJ1-1, with unresolved D. The V gene's germline CDR1 is SEHNR and CDR2 FQNEAQ (reference sequence). The CDR3 totals 12 residues. With 5 bases removed from V and 3 bases from J, the gap between germline ends came to 7 bases. The CDR3 region is CASSRQDTEAFF. The CDR3 coding sequence is TGTGCCAGCAGCCGACAAGACACTGAAGCTTTCTTT.

V gene TRBV2 combines with J gene TRBJ1-2, with 12 positions matching TRBD1. V was clipped by 6 bases and J by 6 bases; unmatched bases: 5. This CDR3 is 14 amino acids long. CDR1 is SNHLY, CDR2 FYNNEI, per germline. The CDR3 DNA is TGTGCCAGCAGGGGAGGGACAGGGGGCAATGGCTACACCTTC. This encodes CASRGGTGGNGYTF.

This chain links TRBV7-6 with TRBJ2-3, with 13 bases lining up with TRBD2. This CDR3 is built from 16 residues. Germline assignment: CDR1 SGHVS and CDR2 FNYEAQ. With 1 base clipped from V and 5 bases from J, the junction kept 3 bases outside the gene matches. The CDR3 spells CASSLETSGGEDTQYF. The CDR3 nucleotides are TGTGCCAGCAGCTTAGAAACTAGCGGGGGGGAAGATACGCAGTATTTT.

This rearrangement joins TRBV5-6 to TRBJ2-1; D is unclear. Germline CDR1 is SGHDT and CDR2 is YYEEEE. The CDR3 runs 14 residues. Trimming cost V 4 bases and J 9 bases, with 17 bases left between them. The chain's CDR3 is CASSRVVGFGEQFF. The CDR3 DNA follows: TGTGCCAGCAGCCGGGTAGTAGGTTTCGGTGAGCAGTTCTTC. Combining the CDR3 with reference TRBV5-6 and TRBJ2-1 gives the whole variable domain DAGVTQSPTHLIKTRGQQVTLRCSPKSGHDTVSWYQQALGQGPQFIFQYYEEEERQRGNFPDRFSGHQFPNYSSELNVNALLLGDSALYLCASSRVVGFGEQFFGPGTRLTVL.

V and J are TRBV30 and TRBJ2-3; no clear D gene. The CDR3 runs to 15 residues. V dropped 0 bases and J dropped 2 bases, with 12 bases sitting between them. Germline V CDR1 and CDR2: GTSNPN, SVGIG (reference sequence). The CDR3: CAWSVYRLPTDTQYF. The CDR3 DNA is TGTGCCTGGAGTGTCTATCGCCTACCCACAGATACGCAGTATTTT.

The J gene is TRBJ2-7, the V gene TRBV3-1 (or the pseudogene TRBV3-2); D gene uncertain. Deletions cut 5 bases from V and 1 base from J, with 9 bases between. Germline V gives CDR1 LGHDT, CDR2 YNNKEL (reference sequence). This CDR3 is built from 13 residues. In DNA form, the CDR3 reads TGTGCCAGCAGCTCCCCTATATCCTACGAGCAGTACTTC. It yields the protein CASSSPISYEQYF.

The chain employs TRBV18 and TRBJ1-2; 9 bases are a match to TRBD1. V was clipped by 3 bases and J by 7 bases; unmatched bases: 12. The CDR3 is 16 amino acids. In germline, CDR1 is KGHSH, CDR2 LQKENI. CDR3 nucleotide sequence: TGTGCCAGCTCACCGACTGGTGGACAGGGGCAGCGTGGCTACACCTTC. It translates to CASSPTGGQGQRGYTF.

CDR3 sequence: CASSFRLDSYNEQFF. In nucleotides, the CDR3 is TGTGCCAGCAGCTTTCGACTCGACTCCTACAATGAGCAGTTCTTC. The chain recombines TRBV5-5 with TRBJ2-1; D gene unclear. V was trimmed by 2 bases and J by 0 bases, leaving 9 bases between them. The CDR3 has 15 residues. Germline V gives CDR1 SGHKS, CDR2 YYEKEE (reference sequence).

This clone was observed a few times. V is TRBV19 and J is TRBJ2-2; no firm D call. In germline, CDR1 is LNHDA, CDR2 SQIVND (reference sequence). With 10 bases removed from V and 4 bases from J, the gap between germline ends came to 13 bases. The CDR3 extends over 13 amino acids. The CDR3 is CATLTRGTGELFF. CDR3 bases: TGTGCCACCCTCACCAGAGGCACCGGGGAGCTGTTTTTT.

This clone has only one observation. The chain links TRBV29-1 to TRBJ2-7; possibly TRBD1 for D (6 bases). Trimming removed 6 bases at V and 0 bases at J, with 12 bases between. CDR3 length equals 13 residues. Germline V CDR1 and CDR2: SQVTM, ANQGSEA. The CDR3: CSVKTGLSYEQYF. The CDR3 coding sequence is TGCAGCGTCAAGACAGGACTCTCCTACGAGCAGTACTTC.

J is TRBJ2-4 and V is TRBV30, with 7 bases aligning to TRBD1. J lost 0 bases, V lost 6 bases, and 8 bases had no gene match. The CDR3 contains 15 residues. Germline loops: CDR1 GTSNPN, CDR2 SVGIG (reference sequence). Here the CDR3 reads CACTTRGLAKNIQYF. As DNA, the CDR3 is TGTGCCTGCACCACCAGGGGGTTAGCCAAAAACATTCAGTACTTC.